The 9 T cell receptor beta chains presented below share a single source sample, sequenced in a study of PD-L1 blockade in urothelial cancer. Here immunoSEQ multiplex PCR was the method, and the copy in TCRdb shows in-frame clones only, minus some. The data hold about 74,000 clones, with roughly 90% observed a single time. Indicated time point: pretreatment peripheral blood. This sample comprised PBMCs, obtained around atezolizumab (anti-PD-L1) treatment. The receptors here all came from a man between 65 and 85 years old with urothelial cancer.

The chain uses TRBV19 and TRBJ2-3; D is uncertain. Germline values: CDR1 LNHDA, CDR2 SQIVND (reference sequence). The ends were cut back, 7 bases at V and 2 bases at J, with 10 bases in the middle. The CDR3 loop spans 13 amino acids. CDR3 nucleotide sequence: TGTGCCAGTACCGGTACCTTCACAGATACGCAGTATTTT. It is translated as CASTGTFTDTQYF.

The rearrangement joins TRBV6-1 to TRBJ1-4; possible D gene TRBD1, 6 bases. The V gene lost 0 bases and the J gene lost 13 bases, with 12 bases spanning the gap. The germline CDR1 and CDR2 sequences are MNHNS and SASEGT. The CDR3 sequence is 13 residues long. Here the CDR3 DNA reads TGTGCCAGCAGTGAAGCAAGAGGGGGTACACTGTTTTTT. Amino acids: CASSEARGGTLFF.

The chain joins TRBV5-1 to TRBJ1-1; 11 positions match TRBD1. With V trimmed by 4 bases and J by 1 base, 3 bases remained unmatched. This CDR3 region has 15 residues. CDR1 and CDR2 from the germline V gene are SGHRS and YFSETQ. The CDR3 loop reads CASSPGQGANTEAFF. Here the CDR3 DNA reads TGCGCCAGCAGCCCAGGACAGGGGGCGAACACTGAAGCTTTCTTT.

The chain uses TRBV2 and TRBJ2-7; D gene uncertain. CDR3 length: 15 residues. Germline V gives CDR1 SNHLY, CDR2 FYNNEI. Trimming took 7 bases from V and 0 from J, leaving 16 bases between them. The CDR3 bases are TGTGCCAGCACCGCGCGACTCCTGAGCTCCTACGAGCAGTACTTC. Amino acids: CASTARLLSSYEQYF.

This rearrangement joins TRBV7-8 to TRBJ1-3, with 11 bases lining up with TRBD1. Looked up from germline, CDR1 is SGHVS and CDR2 is FQNEAQ. The V and J ends lost 3 bases and 4 bases, in that order; junction bases with no gene match: 2. CDR3 length equals 15 residues. In DNA form, the CDR3 reads TGTGCCAGCAGCTTTCGGACAGGGGGCGGAAACACCATATATTTT. Its protein product is CASSFRTGGGNTIYF.

The rearrangement uses TRBV30 and TRBJ2-1; the D is unclear. Trimming removed 4 bases at V and 2 bases at J, with 6 bases between. The CDR3 loop spans 12 amino acids. The germline V gene has CDR1 GTSNPN and CDR2 SVGIG (reference sequence). CDR3 sequence reads: CAWKPPYNEQFF. CDR3 DNA sequence: TGTGCCTGGAAGCCGCCCTACAATGAGCAGTTCTTC.

The V and J genes are TRBV28 and TRBJ1-2; D call uncertain. Germline V gene lookup returns CDR1 MDHEN and CDR2 SYDVKM. This CDR3 region has 12 residues. The V end was cut by 1 base, the J end by 7 bases, with 7 bases between. This CDR3 reads CASSLLGSGYTF. The CDR3 bases are TGTGCCAGCAGTTTATTGGGCTCTGGCTACACCTTC.

The chain recombines TRBV7-9 with TRBJ2-7; 7 bases agree with TRBD2. Unmatched junction bases numbered 7, after V lost 4 bases and J lost 1 base. Germline V gives CDR1 SEHNR, CDR2 FQNEAQ (reference sequence). CDR3 size: 15 residues. CDR3 nucleotides: TGTGCCAGCAGCTCTTGGGGGGGGTTTTCCTACGAGCAGTACTTC. Residues: CASSSWGGFSYEQYF.

This clone was picked up one time. V gene TRBV18 combines with J gene TRBJ1-5; possibly TRBD1 for D (6 bases). The CDR3 spans 15 residues. Trimming cost V 3 bases and J 7 bases, with 16 bases left between them. Per germline, CDR1 KGHSH and CDR2 LQKENI. CDR3 in amino acids: CASSPIPGQAQPQHF. The CDR3 region has the DNA TGTGCCAGCTCACCTATACCGGGACAAGCCCAGCCCCAGCATTTT.